The present entry profiles one TCR beta chain with its context. This sample was included in a study of cytomegalovirus exposure and HLA in healthy donors. CDR3 length: 16 residues. Deletions cut 0 bases from V and 5 bases from J, with 16 bases between. Germline V gene data show CDR1 as SGHRS and CDR2 as YFSETQ. Assay used: immunoSEQ multiplex PCR; TCRdb lists only in-frame clones, some missing. The sample contains 250,000 to 350,000 clones, roughly 86% of which appear only once. Sequencing was done on a sample of PBMCs. The genes are TRBV5-1 and TRBJ2-3; D possibly corresponds to TRBD2 (5 bases). The receptor was derived from a young man in good health and CMV-seronegative. In nucleotides, the CDR3 is TGCGCCAGCAGCTTGGCCGTTAATCCGGGGATAGATACGCAGTATTTT. Translating it yields CASSLAVNPGIDTQYF.